This T cell receptor beta chain was found in a study of T cell responses to AZD1222 COVID-19 vaccine. The table came from immunoSEQ multiplex PCR; TCRdb's copy has only in-frame clones and leaves some out. This table holds more than 250,000 clones, more than 85% found once. CDR1 and CDR2 (germline): MNHEY, SMNVEV (reference sequence). The CDR3 runs 13 residues. With 3 bases clipped from V and 5 bases from J, the junction kept 3 bases outside the gene matches. The chain carries TRBV27 and TRBJ2-7; 8 bases fit TRBD1. Sequencing was performed on peripheral blood, taken on day 0 of AZD1222 vaccination. The receptor was derived from an adult in good health. CDR3: CASSFSGGHEQYF. Written as DNA, the CDR3 is TGTGCCAGCAGTTTTTCAGGGGGCCACGAGCAGTACTTC.